This is a list of T cell receptor beta chains from one sample in a study of CD8 T cells in ankylosing spondylitis. TCRdb used MiXCR to reprocess the 5' RACE reads, holding one entry per CDR3 protein. The table records hundreds of thousands of distinct CDR3 sequences, about a quarter of them present only once. Source material: blood, either unsorted or a sorted T cell fraction (not recorded which). These receptors were taken from a male donor with ankylosing spondylitis or in good health (not recorded which). CDR3s include the opening cysteine and the closing phenylalanine or tryptophan. D genes are given only for firm matches. Clone size, where shown, is once, few, many, or a class for clones that have expanded.

d_call,j_call,clone_size,v_call,cdr3_aa,cdr3_nt
NA,TRBJ2-5,medium-sized,TRBV29-1,CSVEEQGLRETQYF,TGCAGCGTGGAAGAACAGGGACTGAGGGAGACCCAGTACTTC
NA,TRBJ2-1,few,TRBV20-1,CSARQAVEQFF,TGCAGTGCTAGGCAGGCGGTTGAGCAGTTCTTC
TRBD1,TRBJ2-1,few,TRBV29-1,CSVDDRGYNEQFF,TGCAGCGTTGACGACAGGGGTTACAATGAGCAGTTCTTC
TRBD1,TRBJ2-7,few,TRBV20-1,CSASPGGDEQYF,TGCAGTGCTAGTCCAGGGGGAGACGAGCAGTACTTC
NA,TRBJ1-5,many,TRBV5-1,CASSLAGLGDQPQHF,TGCGCCAGCAGCTTGGCAGGATTAGGCGATCAGCCCCAGCATTTT
NA,TRBJ2-2,many,TRBV10-3,CAIASSANTGELFF,TGTGCCATTGCTTCTAGCGCGAACACCGGGGAGCTGTTTTTT
NA,TRBJ1-4,many,TRBV5-1,CASSQDRINEKLFF,TGCGCCAGCAGCCAAGACAGGATTAATGAAAAACTGTTTTTT
NA,TRBJ2-3,NA,TRBV7-3,CASSRDAQPSDTQYF,TGTGCCAGCAGCAGGGACGCCCAACCATCAGATACGCAGTATTTT
TRBD2,TRBJ2-7,many,TRBV7-8,CASSNIGGRRYEQYF,TGTGCCAGCAGCAATATTGGCGGGAGGAGGTACGAGCAGTACTTC
NA,TRBJ2-7,many,TRBV7-2,CASSSDRSTYEQYF,TGTGCCAGCAGCTCCGACAGGTCTACCTACGAGCAGTACTTC
TRBD1,TRBJ1-5,NA,TRBV11-2,CASSEQGARQPQHF,TGTGCCAGCAGCGAACAGGGGGCCCGGCAGCCCCAGCATTTT
TRBD2,TRBJ2-1,many,TRBV29-1,CSVPRSGINEQFF,TGCAGCGTCCCCAGGAGCGGGATCAATGAGCAGTTCTTC
NA,TRBJ2-1,many,TRBV15,CATSTGGRGTNEQFF,TGTGCCACCAGCACGGGTGGGAGAGGGACGAATGAGCAGTTCTTC
NA,TRBJ2-7,NA,TRBV20-1,CSARDDPGTEQYF,TGCAGTGCTAGAGATGATCCGGGGACCGAGCAGTACTTC
NA,TRBJ1-6,NA,TRBV6-5,CASRYGTSDNSPLHF,TGTGCCAGCAGATATGGGACCAGCGATAATTCACCCCTCCACTTT
TRBD2,TRBJ2-3,few,TRBV4-2,CASSQGGSADTQYF,TGTGCCAGCAGCCAAGGCGGGAGTGCAGATACGCAGTATTTT
NA,TRBJ2-1,NA,TRBV28,CASSLEEQFF,TGTGCCAGCAGTTTAGAAGAGCAGTTCTTC
TRBD1,TRBJ1-5,many,TRBV6-5,CASSYSRGTQPQHF,TGTGCCAGCAGTTACTCCAGGGGGACTCAGCCCCAGCATTTT
TRBD2,TRBJ2-5,many,TRBV20-1,CSAVTSGKQETQYF,TGCAGTGCCGTAACTAGCGGGAAACAAGAGACCCAGTACTTC
NA,TRBJ2-3,few,TRBV7-9,CASSLSLGRTDTQYF,TGTGCCAGCAGCTTATCTCTGGGCCGCACAGATACGCAGTATTTT
TRBD2,TRBJ2-5,NA,TRBV5-1,CASTTSGVKETQYF,TGCGCCAGTACGACTAGCGGAGTGAAAGAGACCCAGTACTTC
TRBD2,TRBJ2-1,NA,TRBV19,CASTQVAGGLTEQFF,TGTGCCAGTACCCAGGTAGCGGGAGGGTTAACTGAGCAGTTCTTC
NA,TRBJ2-3,NA,TRBV7-2,CASSSRGNQHTDTQYF,TGTGCCAGCAGCTCTAGGGGAAACCAACACACAGATACGCAGTATTTT
NA,TRBJ1-6,few,TRBV6-5,CASSYSITGKNRVGSPLHF,TGTGCCAGCAGTTACTCGATAACGGGGAAGAACAGGGTCGGTTCACCCCTCCACTTT
NA,TRBJ2-1,many,TRBV29-1,CSVGRPPSNEQFF,TGCAGCGTGGGGAGGCCCCCGTCCAATGAGCAGTTCTTC
TRBD1,TRBJ2-7,many,TRBV7-6,CASSRRGQDYEQYF,TGTGCCAGCAGCCGAAGGGGACAGGACTACGAGCAGTACTTC
NA,TRBJ2-6,NA,TRBV29-1,CSVGPQSSGANVLTF,TGCAGCGTCGGGCCGCAGTCCTCTGGGGCCAACGTCCTGACTTTC
NA,TRBJ2-5,many,TRBV20-1,CSARASHLRETQYF,TGCAGTGCCCGGGCCAGCCACCTCAGGGAGACCCAGTACTTC
NA,TRBJ2-5,many,TRBV30,CAWSVRGSKTQYF,TGTGCCTGGAGTGTAAGGGGTTCAAAGACCCAGTACTTC
TRBD1,TRBJ2-3,many,TRBV29-1,CSVEDPSRGKADTQYF,TGCAGCGTTGAAGATCCCAGCAGGGGGAAGGCAGATACGCAGTATTTT
NA,TRBJ2-3,NA,TRBV4-2,CASSQDGSTHTDPQYF,TGTGCCAGCAGCCAAGATGGGTCTACCCACACAGATCCGCAGTATTTT
NA,TRBJ2-7,few,TRBV20-1,CSGGVVYEQYF,TGCAGTGGGGGGGTGGTCTACGAGCAGTACTTC
NA,TRBJ1-5,NA,TRBV19,CASSPGSHNQPQHF,TGTGCCAGTAGTCCAGGAAGCCACAATCAGCCCCAGCATTTT
TRBD1,TRBJ2-5,many,TRBV20-1,CSASDGTGQPMETQYF,TGCAGTGCTAGTGATGGCACGGGACAGCCCATGGAGACCCAGTACTTC